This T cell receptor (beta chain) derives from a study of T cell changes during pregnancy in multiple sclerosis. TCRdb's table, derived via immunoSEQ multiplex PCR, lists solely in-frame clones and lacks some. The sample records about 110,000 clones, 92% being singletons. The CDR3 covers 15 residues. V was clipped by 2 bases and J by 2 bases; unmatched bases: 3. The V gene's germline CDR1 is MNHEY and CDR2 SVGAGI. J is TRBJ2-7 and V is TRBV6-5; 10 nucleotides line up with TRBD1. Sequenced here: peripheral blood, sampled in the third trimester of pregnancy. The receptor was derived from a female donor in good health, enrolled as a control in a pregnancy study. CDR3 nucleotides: TGTGCCAGCAGTTACGGGGGACAGGGGACCTACGAGCAGTACTTC. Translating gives CASSYGGQGTYEQYF.